This T cell receptor beta chain was retrieved from a study of Graves' ophthalmopathy and Graves' hyperthyroidism. RNA transcripts were the template, and TCR beta CDR3 regions were amplified from them. Second-round multiplex PCR came after first-round RT-PCR with HTBI primers. TCRdb re-derived calls from the multiplex PCR reads in MiXCR, one entry per CDR3 protein. The profile shows 150,000 to 200,000 distinct CDR3 sequences, 35% to 45% of them singletons. Ineligible for inclusion were patients with other autoimmune diseases, uncontrolled infections, pregnancy or lactation. This clonotype was counted at least ten times. Its antigen remains unknown. Study-level findings and limits: The majority of expanded thyroid clonotypes above 0.001 frequency also occurred in blood. Ophthalmopathy progression predictions by the model showed nearly 75% specificity and about 70% sensitivity.

The germline V gene has CDR1 MGHRA and CDR2 YSYEKL. Germline trimming cut 2 bases from V and 3 bases from J; bases unmatched to any gene: 5. The CDR3 runs to 15 residues. What was sequenced was peripheral blood. This clonotype was obtained from a man aged 25-40 years with Graves' ophthalmopathy. The rearrangement links TRBV4-1 to TRBJ1-2; TRBD1 aligns across 8 bases. CDR3 sequence: CASSQPDRADYGYTF. CDR3 in DNA: TGCGCCAGCAGCCAACCGGACAGGGCGGACTATGGCTACACCTTC.